This T cell receptor beta chain was identified in a study of T cells in Graves' hyperthyroidism and ophthalmopathy. Amplified TCR beta CDR3 regions derived from RNA transcripts. TCR CDR3 regions were first amplified by RT-PCR with HTBI primers. TCRdb ran MiXCR on the multiplex PCR reads and lists one entry per CDR3 protein. The data contain about 560,000 distinct CDR3 sequences, approximately 15% of them singletons. The hyperthyroidism was newly diagnosed and had lasted under 2 months; the patients were aged 18 to 65. Clinical symptoms, serum thyroxine and TRAb, thyroid ultrasound and orbital computed tomography together formed the diagnostic basis. This CDR3 is built from 16 residues. Per the germline V gene, CDR1 is LNHDA and CDR2 is SQIVND (reference sequence). A few counts support this clonotype. One end of the junction is discordant with germline, which a read error may explain.

The chain is built from TRBV19 and TRBJ2-3; D call uncertain. This receptor was taken from a woman aged 25 to 39 with Graves' hyperthyroidism. Source material: blood. Written as DNA, the CDR3 is TGTGCTAGTAGTATTGTGGAGCGACCTAGCACAGATACGCAGTATTTT. Its translation: CASSIVERPSTDTQYF. Drawing the rest from reference TRBV19 and TRBJ2-3, the complete variable domain is DGGITQSPKYLFRKEGQNVTLSCEQNLNHDAMYWYRQDPGQGLRLIYYSQIVNDFQKGDIAEGYSVSREKKESFPLTVTSAQKNPTAFYLCASSIVERPSTDTQYFGPGTRLTVL.